This TCR beta chain was retrieved from a study of cytomegalovirus exposure and HLA in healthy donors. Findings of the study overall: According to a later analysis, TCR clusters from the first cohort tended to co-occur in the roughly 110 validation repertoires. Cytomegalovirus status, reportedly, was diagnosed with high specificity and sensitivity by the classifier.

This clone has just a few counts. The antigen is unknown. Assay: immunoSEQ multiplex PCR; the TCRdb copy retains only in-frame clones and omits some. This table has 90,000 or so clones, roughly 96% appearing once. The origin of this receptor is a man between 18 and 35 years old in good health and CMV-seronegative. The sample comprised PBMCs.

CDR3: CATSGSTSGSLNTQYF. The CDR3 bases are TGTGCCACCAGCGGAAGTACTAGCGGGAGCTTAAATACGCAGTATTTT. The rearrangement joins TRBV15 to TRBJ2-3, with 11 bases aligning to TRBD2. V was clipped by 5 bases and J by 7 bases; unmatched bases: 11. The CDR3 consists of 16 residues. Germline V CDR1 and CDR2: LNHNV, YYDKDF (reference sequence). The whole variable domain, filled in from reference TRBV15 and TRBJ2-3, reads DAMVIQNPRYQVTQFGKPVTLSCSQTLNHNVMYWYQQKSSQAPKLLFHYYDKDFNNEADTPDNFQSRRPNTSFCFLDIRSPGLGDTAMYLCATSGSTSGSLNTQYFGPGTRLTVL.